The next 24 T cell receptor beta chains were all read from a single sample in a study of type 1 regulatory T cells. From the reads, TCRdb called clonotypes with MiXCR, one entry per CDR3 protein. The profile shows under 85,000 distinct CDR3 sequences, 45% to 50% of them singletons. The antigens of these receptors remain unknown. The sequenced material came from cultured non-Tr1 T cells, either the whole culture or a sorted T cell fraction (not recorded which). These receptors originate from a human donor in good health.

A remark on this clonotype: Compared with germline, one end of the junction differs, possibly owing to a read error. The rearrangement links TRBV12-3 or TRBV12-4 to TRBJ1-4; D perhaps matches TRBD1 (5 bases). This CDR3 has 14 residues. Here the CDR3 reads CVSSFTGGREKLFF. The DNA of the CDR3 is TGTGTCAGCAGTTTTACGGGGGGGAGAGAAAAACTGTTTTTT.

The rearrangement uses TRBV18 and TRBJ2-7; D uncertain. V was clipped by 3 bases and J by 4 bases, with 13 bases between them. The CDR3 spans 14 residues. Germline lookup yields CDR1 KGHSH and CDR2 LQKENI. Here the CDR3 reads CASSPFKGHYEQYF. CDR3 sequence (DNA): TGTGCCAGCTCACCTTTTAAAGGTCATTACGAGCAGTACTTC.

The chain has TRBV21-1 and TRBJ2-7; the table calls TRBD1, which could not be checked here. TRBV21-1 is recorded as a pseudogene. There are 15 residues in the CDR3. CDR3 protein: CASSKTGGRAYEQYF. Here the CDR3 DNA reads TGTGCCAGCAGCAAGACAGGGGGGCGGGCCTACGAGCAGTACTTC.

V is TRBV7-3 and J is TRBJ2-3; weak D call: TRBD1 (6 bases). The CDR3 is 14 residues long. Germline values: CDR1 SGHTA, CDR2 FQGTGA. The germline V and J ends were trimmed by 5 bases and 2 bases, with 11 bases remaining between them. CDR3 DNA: TGTGCCAGCAGCGCGACAGGTATCACAGATACGCAGTATTTT. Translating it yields CASSATGITDTQYF.

CDR3 protein: CASSPSSAPGANVLTF. DNA of the CDR3: TGTGCCAGCAGCCCAAGCTCAGCACCTGGGGCCAACGTCCTGACTTTC. The chain employs TRBV3-1 and TRBJ2-6; D remains unclear. Germline assignment: CDR1 LGHDT and CDR2 YNNKEL (reference sequence). The CDR3 extends over 16 amino acids. Trimming took 4 bases from V and 2 from J, leaving 12 bases between them. The full variable domain, with the rest looked up from reference TRBV3-1 and TRBJ2-6, is DTAVSQTPKYLVTQMGNDKSIKCEQNLGHDTMYWYKQDSKKFLKIMFSYNNKELIINETVPNRFSPKSPDKAHLNLHINSLELGDSAVYFCASSPSSAPGANVLTFGAGSRLTVL.

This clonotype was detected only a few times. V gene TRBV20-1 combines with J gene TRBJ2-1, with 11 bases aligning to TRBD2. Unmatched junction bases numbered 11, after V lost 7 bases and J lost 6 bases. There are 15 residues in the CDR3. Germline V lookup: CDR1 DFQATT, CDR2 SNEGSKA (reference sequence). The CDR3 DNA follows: TGCAGTGTCTTTAGCGGGGGGGTAGTTAGCAATGAGCAGTTCTTC. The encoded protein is CSVFSGGVVSNEQFF.

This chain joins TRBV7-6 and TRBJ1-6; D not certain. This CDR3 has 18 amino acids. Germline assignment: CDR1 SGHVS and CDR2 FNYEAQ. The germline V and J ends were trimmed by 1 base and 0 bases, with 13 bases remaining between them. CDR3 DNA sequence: TGTGCCAGCAGCTTAGATCCACTAGGGAGCTCCTATAATTCACCCCTCCACTTT. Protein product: CASSLDPLGSSYNSPLHF.

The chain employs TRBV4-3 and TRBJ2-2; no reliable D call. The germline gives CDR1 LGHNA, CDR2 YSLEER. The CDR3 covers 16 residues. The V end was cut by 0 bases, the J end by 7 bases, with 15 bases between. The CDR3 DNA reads TGCGCCAGCAGCCAAGAAAGCAGTAGGAACCACGGGGAGCTGTTTTTT. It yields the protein CASSQESSRNHGELFF.

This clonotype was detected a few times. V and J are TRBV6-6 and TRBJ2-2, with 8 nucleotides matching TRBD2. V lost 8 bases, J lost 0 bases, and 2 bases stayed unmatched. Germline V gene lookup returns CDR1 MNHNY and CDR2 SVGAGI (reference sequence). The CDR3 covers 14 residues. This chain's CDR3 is CASRGGANTGELFF. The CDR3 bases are TGTGCCAGCCGGGGGGGGGCGAACACCGGGGAGCTGTTTTTT.

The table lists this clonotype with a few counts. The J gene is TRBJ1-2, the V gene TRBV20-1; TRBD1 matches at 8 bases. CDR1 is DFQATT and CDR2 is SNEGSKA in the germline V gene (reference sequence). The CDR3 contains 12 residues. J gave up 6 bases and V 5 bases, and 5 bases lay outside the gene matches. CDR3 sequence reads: CSAEQGGHGYTF. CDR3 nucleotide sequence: TGCAGTGCTGAACAGGGGGGTCATGGCTACACCTTC.

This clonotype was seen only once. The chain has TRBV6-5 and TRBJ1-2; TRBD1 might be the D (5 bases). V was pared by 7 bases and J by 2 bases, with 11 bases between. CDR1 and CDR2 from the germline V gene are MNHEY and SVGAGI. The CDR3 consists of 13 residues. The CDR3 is CASTGRANYGYTF. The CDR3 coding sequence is TGTGCCAGCACCGGCAGGGCCAACTATGGCTACACCTTC.

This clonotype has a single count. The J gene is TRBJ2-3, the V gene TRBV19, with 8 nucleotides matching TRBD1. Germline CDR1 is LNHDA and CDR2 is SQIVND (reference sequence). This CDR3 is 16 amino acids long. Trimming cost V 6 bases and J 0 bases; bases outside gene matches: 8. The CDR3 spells CASSSLRDRSTDTQYF. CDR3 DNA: TGTGCCAGTAGCTCCCTCCGGGACAGGAGCACAGATACGCAGTATTTT.

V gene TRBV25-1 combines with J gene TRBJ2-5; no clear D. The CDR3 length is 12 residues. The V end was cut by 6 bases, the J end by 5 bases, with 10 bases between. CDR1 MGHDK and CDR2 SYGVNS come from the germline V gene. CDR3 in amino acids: CASRGTYETQYF. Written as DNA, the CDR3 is TGTGCCAGCAGGGGAACGTATGAGACCCAGTACTTC.

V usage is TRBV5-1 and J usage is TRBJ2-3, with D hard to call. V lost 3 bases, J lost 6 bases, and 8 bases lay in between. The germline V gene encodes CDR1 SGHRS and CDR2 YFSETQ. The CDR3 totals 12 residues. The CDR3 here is CASSWAFDTQYF. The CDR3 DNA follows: TGCGCCAGCAGCTGGGCTTTTGATACGCAGTATTTT.

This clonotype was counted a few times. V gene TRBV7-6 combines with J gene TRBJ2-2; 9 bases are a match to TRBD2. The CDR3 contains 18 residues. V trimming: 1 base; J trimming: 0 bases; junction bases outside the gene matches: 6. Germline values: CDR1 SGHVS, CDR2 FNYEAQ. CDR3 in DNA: TGTGCCAGCAGCTTAGAGGCGGGGGGGCCGACGAACACCGGGGAGCTGTTTTTT. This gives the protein CASSLEAGGPTNTGELFF.

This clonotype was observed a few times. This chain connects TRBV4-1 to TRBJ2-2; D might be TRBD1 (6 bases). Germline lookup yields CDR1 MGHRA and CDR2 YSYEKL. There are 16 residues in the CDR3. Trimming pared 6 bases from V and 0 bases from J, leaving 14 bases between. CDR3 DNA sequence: TGCGCCAGCAGTAGAAGGACAGCCCCGAACACCGGGGAGCTGTTTTTT. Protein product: CASSRRTAPNTGELFF.

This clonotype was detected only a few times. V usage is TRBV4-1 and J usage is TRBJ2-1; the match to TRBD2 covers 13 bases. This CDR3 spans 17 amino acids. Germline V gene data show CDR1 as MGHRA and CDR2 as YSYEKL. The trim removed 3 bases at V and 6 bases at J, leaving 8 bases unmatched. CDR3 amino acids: CASSHLPTSGGANEQFF. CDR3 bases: TGCGCCAGCAGCCATCTCCCTACTAGCGGGGGGGCCAATGAGCAGTTCTTC.

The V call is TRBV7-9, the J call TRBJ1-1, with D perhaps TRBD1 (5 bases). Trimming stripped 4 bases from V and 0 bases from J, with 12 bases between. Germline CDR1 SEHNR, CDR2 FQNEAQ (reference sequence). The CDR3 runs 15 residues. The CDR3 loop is CASSSLGALNTEAFF. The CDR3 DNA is TGTGCCAGCAGCTCCCTAGGGGCGCTGAACACTGAAGCTTTCTTT.

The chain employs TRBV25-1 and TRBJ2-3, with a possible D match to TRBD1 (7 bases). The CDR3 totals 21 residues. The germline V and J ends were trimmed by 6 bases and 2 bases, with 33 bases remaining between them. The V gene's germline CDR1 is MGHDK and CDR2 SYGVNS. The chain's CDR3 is CASSGISDRLGRNLYTDTQYF. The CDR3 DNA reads TGTGCCAGCAGCGGGATATCGGACAGGTTGGGGAGGAATCTCTACACAGATACGCAGTATTTT.

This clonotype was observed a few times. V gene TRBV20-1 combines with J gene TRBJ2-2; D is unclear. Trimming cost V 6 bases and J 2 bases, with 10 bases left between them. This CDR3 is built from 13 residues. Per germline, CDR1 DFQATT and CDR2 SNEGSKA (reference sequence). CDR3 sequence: CSAPWGNTGELFF. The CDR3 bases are TGCAGTGCCCCCTGGGGTAACACCGGGGAGCTGTTTTTT.

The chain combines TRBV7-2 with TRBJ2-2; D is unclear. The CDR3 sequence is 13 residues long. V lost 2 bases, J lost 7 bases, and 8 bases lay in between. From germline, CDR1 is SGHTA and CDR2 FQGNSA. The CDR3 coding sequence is TGTGCCAGCAGCTTATGGCCCAGCGGGGAGCTGTTTTTT. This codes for CASSLWPSGELFF.

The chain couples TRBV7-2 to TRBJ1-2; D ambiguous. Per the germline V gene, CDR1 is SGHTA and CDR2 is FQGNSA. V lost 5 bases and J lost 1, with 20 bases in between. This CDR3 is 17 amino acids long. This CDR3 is CASSPGPLRAFNYGYTF. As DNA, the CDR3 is TGTGCCAGCAGCCCAGGTCCTCTGAGGGCTTTTAACTATGGCTACACCTTC.

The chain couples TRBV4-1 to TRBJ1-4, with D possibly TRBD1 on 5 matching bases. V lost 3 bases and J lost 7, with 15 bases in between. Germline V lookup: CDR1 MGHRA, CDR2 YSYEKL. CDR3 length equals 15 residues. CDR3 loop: CASSHPTVGTEKLFF. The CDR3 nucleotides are TGCGCCAGCAGCCATCCCACCGTGGGGACTGAAAAACTGTTTTTT.

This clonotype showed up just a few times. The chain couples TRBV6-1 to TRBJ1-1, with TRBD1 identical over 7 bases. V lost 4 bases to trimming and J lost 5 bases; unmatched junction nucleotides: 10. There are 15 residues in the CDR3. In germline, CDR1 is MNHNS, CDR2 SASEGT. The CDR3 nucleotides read TGTGCCAGCAGTGCTCGACCAGAGACAGGGACTGAAGCTTTCTTT. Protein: CASSARPETGTEAFF.